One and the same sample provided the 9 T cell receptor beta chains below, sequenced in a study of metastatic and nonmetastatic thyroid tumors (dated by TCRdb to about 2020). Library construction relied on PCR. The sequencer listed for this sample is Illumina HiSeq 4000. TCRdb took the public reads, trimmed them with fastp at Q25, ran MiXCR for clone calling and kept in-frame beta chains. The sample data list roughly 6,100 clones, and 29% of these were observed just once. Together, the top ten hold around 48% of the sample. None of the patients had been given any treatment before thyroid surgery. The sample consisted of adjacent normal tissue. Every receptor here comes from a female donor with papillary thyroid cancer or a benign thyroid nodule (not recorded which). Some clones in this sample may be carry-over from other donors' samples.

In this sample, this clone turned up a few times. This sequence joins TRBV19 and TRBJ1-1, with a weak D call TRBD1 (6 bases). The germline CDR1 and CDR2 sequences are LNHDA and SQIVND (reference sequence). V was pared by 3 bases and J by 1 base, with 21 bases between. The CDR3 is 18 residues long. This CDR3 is CASSIEGGTMGRNTEAFF. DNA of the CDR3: TGTGCCAGTAGTATCGAAGGGGGGACAATGGGCCGGAACACTGAAGCTTTCTTT.

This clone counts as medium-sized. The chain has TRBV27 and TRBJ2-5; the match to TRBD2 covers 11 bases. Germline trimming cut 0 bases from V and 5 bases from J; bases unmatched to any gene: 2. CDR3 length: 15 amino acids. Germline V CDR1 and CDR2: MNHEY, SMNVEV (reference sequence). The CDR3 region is CASSLSSGGGETQYF. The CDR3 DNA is TGTGCCAGCAGTTTATCTAGCGGGGGGGGGGAGACCCAGTACTTC.

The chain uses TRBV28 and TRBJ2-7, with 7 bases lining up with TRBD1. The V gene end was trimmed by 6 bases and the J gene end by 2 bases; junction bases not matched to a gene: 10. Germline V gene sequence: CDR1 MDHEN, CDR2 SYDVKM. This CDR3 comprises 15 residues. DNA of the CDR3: TGTGCCAGCAGCGGACCAGGACAGGATACCTACGAGCAGTACTTC. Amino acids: CASSGPGQDTYEQYF.

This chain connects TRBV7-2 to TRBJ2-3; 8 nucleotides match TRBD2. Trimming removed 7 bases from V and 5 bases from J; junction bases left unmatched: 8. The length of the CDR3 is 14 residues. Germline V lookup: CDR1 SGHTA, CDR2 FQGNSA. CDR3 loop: CASTVAGPGDTQYF. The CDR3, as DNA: TGTGCCAGCACCGTAGCGGGGCCGGGAGATACGCAGTATTTT.

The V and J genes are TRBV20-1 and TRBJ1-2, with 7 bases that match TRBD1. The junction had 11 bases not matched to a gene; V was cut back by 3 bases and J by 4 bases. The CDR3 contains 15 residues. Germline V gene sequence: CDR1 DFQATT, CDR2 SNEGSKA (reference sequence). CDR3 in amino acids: CSASGTARLGYGYTF. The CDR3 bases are TGCAGTGCTAGCGGGACAGCCCGACTAGGCTATGGCTACACCTTC.

CDR3 DNA: TGTGCCAGCAGCTTGTTATCAGGGAAGGACACTGAAGCTTTCTTT. Translated, it gives CASSLLSGKDTEAFF. The chain joins TRBV7-9 to TRBJ1-1; tentatively, D is TRBD1 (5 bases). Trimming removed 3 bases at V and 3 bases at J, with 14 bases between. This CDR3 spans 15 amino acids. Germline CDR1 reads SEHNR; CDR2 reads FQNEAQ (reference sequence). The full variable domain, rest sourced from reference TRBV7-9 and TRBJ1-1, is DTGVSQNPRHKITKRGQNVTFRCDPISEHNRLYWYRQTLGQGPEFLTYFQNEAQLEKSRLLSDRFSAERPKGSFSTLEIQRTEQGDSAMYLCASSLLSGKDTEAFFGQGTRLTVV.

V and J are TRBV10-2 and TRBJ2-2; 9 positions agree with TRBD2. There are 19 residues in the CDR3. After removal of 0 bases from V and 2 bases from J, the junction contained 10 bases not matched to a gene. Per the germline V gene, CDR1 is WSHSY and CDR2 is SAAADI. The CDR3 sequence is CASSESRGAGGPNTGELFF. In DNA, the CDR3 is TGCGCCAGCAGTGAGTCGAGGGGCGCGGGAGGGCCTAACACCGGGGAGCTGTTTTTT.

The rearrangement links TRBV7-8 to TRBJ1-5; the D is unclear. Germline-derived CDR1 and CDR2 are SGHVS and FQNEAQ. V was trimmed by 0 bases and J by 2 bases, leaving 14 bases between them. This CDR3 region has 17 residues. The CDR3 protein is CASSLAVSPEGNQPQHF. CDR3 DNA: TGTGCCAGCAGCTTAGCGGTAAGCCCGGAGGGCAATCAGCCCCAGCATTTT. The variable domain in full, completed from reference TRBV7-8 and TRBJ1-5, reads GAGVSQSPRYKVAKRGQDVALRCDPISGHVSLFWYQQALGQGPEFLTYFQNEAQLDKSGLPSDRFFAERPEGSVSTLKIQRTQQEDSAVYLCASSLAVSPEGNQPQHFGDGTRLSIL.

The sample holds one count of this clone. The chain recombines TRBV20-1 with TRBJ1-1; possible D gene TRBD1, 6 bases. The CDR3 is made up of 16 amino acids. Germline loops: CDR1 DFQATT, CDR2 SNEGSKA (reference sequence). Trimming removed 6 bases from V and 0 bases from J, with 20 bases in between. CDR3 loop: CSASVAPGHLNTEAFF. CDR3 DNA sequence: TGCAGTGCCTCTGTTGCCCCGGGACATCTGAACACTGAAGCTTTCTTT.